This is a list of T cell receptor beta chains from one sample in a study of T cells in Graves' hyperthyroidism and ophthalmopathy. MiXCR, run by TCRdb on the multiplex PCR reads, gives a single entry per CDR3 protein. The table includes about 260,000 distinct CDR3 sequences, approximately 16% detected once. Sequencing used blood. Every receptor here comes from a woman younger than 35 with Graves' ophthalmopathy. Both conserved end residues are part of each CDR3. D genes are given only for firm matches. Not all rows give a size; the values are once, few, many and, for expanded clones, a class.

DNA | CDR3 | J | size | V | D
TGTGCCAGCAGCTTAGCTAAGGGGACCGGACTAGCGGGGCACCCTAGCTACAATGAGCAGTTCTTC | CASSLAKGTGLAGHPSYNEQFF | TRBJ2-1 | many | TRBV7-2 | TRBD2
TGTGCCAGCAGCTTTTCAGCGGGACCTTACGAGCAGTACTTC | CASSFSAGPYEQYF | TRBJ2-7 | many | TRBV7-3 | TRBD2
TGTGCCAGCAGCTTAGGGAAAGGCCGATACAATGAGCAGTTCTTC | CASSLGKGRYNEQFF | TRBJ2-1 | many | TRBV7-9 | -
TGTGCCAGCAGTGAAGCAGGCGTCGGGACGGCAACTAATGAAAAACTGTTTTTT | CASSEAGVGTATNEKLFF | TRBJ1-4 | many | TRBV2 | -
TGTGCCAGCTCCCAAACAGCGGACATAGAGACCCAGTACTTC | CASSQTADIETQYF | TRBJ2-5 | - | TRBV2 | -
TGTGCCAGCAGTTTAACGAGGCCGGCGGATGGCTACACCTTC | CASSLTRPADGYTF | TRBJ1-2 | many | TRBV28 | -
TGTGCCAGCGGAACCGCGGGACAGATCTATGGCTACACCTTC | CASGTAGQIYGYTF | TRBJ1-2 | many | TRBV28 | TRBD1
TGTGCCACCAGCAGAGATGGTTTCGGCAGTCACTACGAGCAGTACTTC | CATSRDGFGSHYEQYF | TRBJ2-7 | many | TRBV15 | -
TGTGCCAGCAGCCGCTCGGGCAGGGACTATGGCTACACCTTC | CASSRSGRDYGYTF | TRBJ1-2 | many | TRBV7-2 | -
TGTGCCAGCAGCCAAGATAAGGGCGAGCAGTACTTC | CASSQDKGEQYF | TRBJ2-7 | many | TRBV3-1 | -
TGTGCCAGCAGGCCGACTAGCGGGAGCTTCGATGAGCAGTTCTTC | CASRPTSGSFDEQFF | TRBJ2-1 | - | TRBV28 | TRBD2
TGCGCCAGCAGTGACATACCAAGGAGGACAGATACGCAGTATTTT | CASSDIPRRTDTQYF | TRBJ2-3 | many | TRBV4-1 | -
TGTGCCAGCAGTTCCCGGCAGGTTACCTACAATGAGCAGTTCTTC | CASSSRQVTYNEQFF | TRBJ2-1 | many | TRBV6-1 | -
TGTGCCAGCGCAATAGCGGGAGAAGAGACCCAGTACTTC | CASAIAGEETQYF | TRBJ2-5 | - | TRBV2 | TRBD2
TGTGCCAGCAGTGAAGCGTACCCTCCCAGGTACTACGAGCAGTACTTC | CASSEAYPPRYYEQYF | TRBJ2-7 | many | TRBV6-1 | -
TGTGCCAGCAGCTTGGCCGGGGACAGTCAGGACACTGAAGCTTTCTTT | CASSLAGDSQDTEAFF | TRBJ1-1 | many | TRBV5-6 | TRBD1
TGCAGCGTTTGGGACGGAGGGAACACTGAAGCTTTCTTT | CSVWDGGNTEAFF | TRBJ1-1 | many | TRBV29-1 | -
TGCGCCAGCAGCGCGGGGGACAGGGATTATTCTGAAGCTTTCTTT | CASSAGDRDYSEAFF | TRBJ1-1 | many | TRBV5-1 | TRBD1
TGCAGTGCTAAACAGGGAGAAAGGGCTTTCTTT | CSAKQGERAFF | TRBJ1-1 | many | TRBV20-1 | -
TGTGCCAGCAGCCAAGGACTGGCGACCTACGAGCAGTACTTC | CASSQGLATYEQYF | TRBJ2-7 | - | TRBV14 | -
TGTGCCAGCAGTCATAGGACTAGCGGGGGGGACGAGCAGTACTTC | CASSHRTSGGDEQYF | TRBJ2-7 | - | TRBV28 | TRBD2
TGTGCCAGCAGCCACCGGACTAGCGGGATCTACAATGAGCAGTTCTTC | CASSHRTSGIYNEQFF | TRBJ2-1 | many | TRBV28 | TRBD2
TGCGCCAGCAGTTACACTAGTAACTATGGCTACACCTTC | CASSYTSNYGYTF | TRBJ1-2 | - | TRBV6-6 | -
TGTGCCAGCAGCATACAGGAGAGAGCTTTCTTT | CASSIQERAFF | TRBJ1-1 | many | TRBV7-9 | -
TGTGCCACCAGTGATCCTAACACCCACTACTACTCCTTC | CATSDPNTHYYSF | TRBJ1-2 | few | TRBV24-1 | -
TGTGCCAGCAGCTTACGGGACTTCTACAATGAGCAGTTCTTC | CASSLRDFYNEQFF | TRBJ2-1 | many | TRBV11-2 | -
TGCAGTGCTAGAGATCAGGCTAGCGGGGGGTACGTAGATACGCAGTATTTT | CSARDQASGGYVDTQYF | TRBJ2-3 | many | TRBV20-1 | TRBD2
TGTGCCAGCAGTGTTACTAGCGGGAGGGCCCCAGATACGCAGTATTTT | CASSVTSGRAPDTQYF | TRBJ2-3 | many | TRBV6-1 | TRBD2
TGTGCCAGCAGCGTAGGCCGAGTAAACGGGGCCTCAGACTATGGCTACACCTTC | CASSVGRVNGASDYGYTF | TRBJ1-2 | - | TRBV9 | -
TGCAGCGTCTGTTTGATCGGGACTAGCGGGAGGGCCAACAATGAGCAGTTCTTC | CSVCLIGTSGRANNEQFF | TRBJ2-1 | - | TRBV29-1 | TRBD2
TGCAGTGCTACGTCCGGGACAGGGGGCAATGAGCAGTTCTTC | CSATSGTGGNEQFF | TRBJ2-1 | many | TRBV20-1 | TRBD1
TGTGCCAGCAGCTTAAGGATCGGGACACCACAAGAGACCCAGTACTTC | CASSLRIGTPQETQYF | TRBJ2-5 | many | TRBV11-2 | -
TGCAGTGCTACACTAGCGGGGGTACCCTACGAGCAGTACTTC | CSATLAGVPYEQYF | TRBJ2-7 | many | TRBV20-1 | TRBD2
TGTGCTAGTGGTTTGGAAACCAAGGGCGATGAGCAGTTCTTC | CASGLETKGDEQFF | TRBJ2-1 | - | TRBV12-5 | -
TGTGCCAGCAGTCGTCGTAGCGGGGGGAATGAGCAGTTCTTC | CASSRRSGGNEQFF | TRBJ2-1 | - | TRBV28 | TRBD2
TGTGCCAGCAGCTTTATGACAGGGGGCAATCAGCCCCAGCATTTT | CASSFMTGGNQPQHF | TRBJ1-5 | few | TRBV5-8 | TRBD1
TGTGCCAGCAGCTTAAGTGTGTTTCTTCACGAGCAGTACTTC | CASSLSVFLHEQYF | TRBJ2-7 | many | TRBV13 | -
TGCAGTGCTAGAGAGGGCAGATTTAGCAATCAGCCCCAGCATTTT | CSAREGRFSNQPQHF | TRBJ1-5 | many | TRBV20-1 | -
TGTGCCAGCAGCCAAAACATCAATCAGCCCCAGCATTTT | CASSQNINQPQHF | TRBJ1-5 | many | TRBV14 | -
TGTGCCAGCAGCCAGCCCGGATCCGAGCAGTACTTC | CASSQPGSEQYF | TRBJ2-7 | many | TRBV3-1 | -
TGTGCCAGCAGCCTAGAGGGGGATAGGGCTGGAAACACCATATATTTT | CASSLEGDRAGNTIYF | TRBJ1-3 | many | TRBV7-6 | -
TGCAGTGCTACGGCTAGCGGCTATTCCTACGAGCAGTACTTC | CSATASGYSYEQYF | TRBJ2-7 | - | TRBV20-1 | TRBD2
TGTGCCAGCAGTTCAGGGGCGCCCGAAAAACTGTTTTTT | CASSSGAPEKLFF | TRBJ1-4 | many | TRBV28 | -
TGTGCCAGCAGCTCCCCCTGGACCGGGACTAGCCCACGAGGAGTGGCCGATACGCAGTATTTT | CASSSPWTGTSPRGVADTQYF | TRBJ2-3 | few | TRBV5-4 | TRBD2
TGTGCCAGCAGCCAAGATTCTTCGTTCTACGAGCAGTACTTC | CASSQDSSFYEQYF | TRBJ2-7 | many | TRBV14 | -
TGTGCCAGTAGTATCCAAGGAGGGGCCCCCTACGAGCAGTACTTC | CASSIQGGAPYEQYF | TRBJ2-7 | - | TRBV19 | -
TGTGCCAGCAGCTTGAAGTACTATGGCTACACCTTC | CASSLKYYGYTF | TRBJ1-2 | many | TRBV5-6 | -
TGCGCCAGCAGCTATTCCGGGACAGGGACGAACACCGGGGAGCTGTTTTTT | CASSYSGTGTNTGELFF | TRBJ2-2 | many | TRBV5-1 | TRBD1
TGTGCCAGCAGTTACGATCCTTCTACTGAAGCTTTCTTT | CASSYDPSTEAFF | TRBJ1-1 | many | TRBV6-5 | -
TGTGCCAGCAGCGGGGGGGACAGTAACACTGAAGCTTTCTTT | CASSGGDSNTEAFF | TRBJ1-1 | - | TRBV7-2 | TRBD1
TGTGCCAGCAGCCAGGCTGGAAGCTCCTACGAGCAGTACTTC | CASSQAGSSYEQYF | TRBJ2-7 | many | TRBV7-2 | -
TGTGCCAGCAGTTTCCAACATCATAGCAATCAGCCCCAGCATTTT | CASSFQHHSNQPQHF | TRBJ1-5 | many | TRBV28 | -
TGTGCCAGCACCAAGACAGGGAACACCGGGGAGCTGTTTTTT | CASTKTGNTGELFF | TRBJ2-2 | - | TRBV2 | -
TGTGCCAGTTACTCAGGGACGGCTCTCGGGAACACCATATATTTT | CASYSGTALGNTIYF | TRBJ1-3 | many | TRBV11-2 | -
TGTGCCAGCAGCCCCGGGACAGGGGTCAACGAGCAGTACTTC | CASSPGTGVNEQYF | TRBJ2-7 | - | TRBV28 | TRBD1
TGTGCCACCAGCAGAGATCGCCAGGGGGGCTACACCTTC | CATSRDRQGGYTF | TRBJ1-2 | few | TRBV15 | -
TGTGCCAGCAGCCGCGATAGCGAGCAGTACTTC | CASSRDSEQYF | TRBJ2-7 | many | TRBV7-9 | -
TGTGCCTGGCACGTTAGTTCGATGGGAGGCTACACCTTC | CAWHVSSMGGYTF | TRBJ1-2 | many | TRBV30 | -
TGCGCCAGCAGCTTGGAACAGCCAGGAAACACCATATATTTT | CASSLEQPGNTIYF | TRBJ1-3 | - | TRBV5-1 | -
TGTGCCAGCAGCTTGGTTACAGGCGGGAACGAGCAGTACTTC | CASSLVTGGNEQYF | TRBJ2-7 | many | TRBV7-9 | -